This T cell receptor (beta chain) stems from a study of T-cell memory formation after mild COVID-19. Study conclusions and caveats: Researchers report contracting CD4+ clones mostly in CM and EM, with CD8+ clones in EMRA.

To note about this clonotype: Its antigen remains unidentified.

TCRdb reanalysed the 5' RACE reads using MiXCR and keeps one entry per CDR3 protein. The repertoire has 200,000 to 300,000 distinct CDR3 sequences, 15% of them found once; the top ten carry 2% to 2.5%. Trimming took 1 base from V and 7 from J, leaving 0 bases between them. The CDR3 loop spans 10 amino acids. The sequencing input was PBMCs or a T cell subset sorted from them (not recorded which). This TCR derives from an adult woman who had mild COVID-19 (a few samples of this study predate the infection). Cell type and time point are not known. V usage is TRBV12-3 or TRBV12-4 and J usage is TRBJ2-3; D unclear. CDR3 sequence reads: CASSLDTQYF. CDR3 DNA sequence: TGTGCCAGCAGTTTAGATACGCAGTATTTT.